These 21 T cell receptor beta chains share one sample of origin, sequenced in a study of response to subunit inactivated influenza vaccine. TCRdb reprocessed the RT-PCR reads via MiXCR and lists one record per CDR3 protein. The sample lists 450,000 to 500,000 distinct CDR3 sequences; over 9.5% were seen once. The sample was PBMCs from blood, taken more than 35 days after vaccination. Receptors originate from a middle-aged man who received an inactivated influenza vaccine.

The chain carries TRBV27 and TRBJ2-7; no clear D gene. Germline CDR1 and CDR2: MNHEY and SMNVEV (reference sequence). V lost 0 bases and J lost 4, with 16 bases in between. The CDR3 consists of 16 residues. DNA for the CDR3: TGTGCCAGCAGTTTATCGGGTCGGGTCAAAGCGTACGAGCAGTACTTC. Protein: CASSLSGRVKAYEQYF.

The sample holds many counts of this clonotype. The V call is TRBV5-1, the J call TRBJ1-6; D not certain. V was shortened by 0 bases and J by 7 bases, with 11 bases between the two germline ends. This CDR3 is 15 amino acids long. CDR1 and CDR2 (germline): SGHRS, YFSETQ. Here the CDR3 reads CASSLDRIRNSPLHF. As DNA, the CDR3 is TGCGCCAGCAGCTTGGACAGAATTAGGAATTCACCCCTCCACTTT.

This chain uses TRBV11-2 with TRBJ2-7, with unresolved D. The germline gives CDR1 SGHAT, CDR2 FQNNGV. The CDR3 loop spans 15 amino acids. V was shortened by 1 base and J by 3 bases, with 13 bases between the two germline ends. CDR3 in amino acids: CASSLGRSTYYEQYF. In DNA form, the CDR3 reads TGTGCCAGCAGCTTAGGTCGATCAACGTACTACGAGCAGTACTTC. Drawing the rest from reference TRBV11-2 and TRBJ2-7, the complete variable domain is EAGVAQSPRYKIIEKRQSVAFWCNPISGHATLYWYQQILGQGPKLLIQFQNNGVVDDSQLPKDRFSAERLKGVDSTLKIQPAKLEDSAVYLCASSLGRSTYYEQYFGPGTRLTVT.

The sample holds a few counts of this clonotype. The rearrangement links TRBV6-5 to TRBJ2-1; D gene uncertain. CDR1 and CDR2 (germline): MNHEY, SVGAGI. The CDR3 totals 16 residues. Deletions cut 0 bases from V and 5 bases from J, with 14 bases between. CDR3 nucleotides: TGTGCCAGCAGTTACTCGAGGATGGGCAGCAACAATGAGCAGTTCTTC. Translation: CASSYSRMGSNNEQFF.

The chain has TRBV18 and TRBJ1-1; D remains unclear. CDR1 KGHSH and CDR2 LQKENI come from the germline V gene. This CDR3 spans 19 amino acids. Trimming removed 1 base from V and 10 bases from J, with 31 bases in between. The CDR3 here is CASSPLTVIGLKNTWVAFF. Here the CDR3 DNA reads TGTGCCAGCTCACCACTTACCGTGATCGGACTGAAAAACACTTGGGTAGCTTTCTTT.

A few counts support this clonotype. The chain is built from TRBV4-2 and TRBJ2-7, with no clear D. The CDR3 spans 12 residues. Germline CDR1 is LGHNA and CDR2 is YNFKEQ. V gave up 3 bases and J gave up 3 bases, with 6 bases separating them. The CDR3 DNA reads as TGTGCCAGCAGCCACGACTTCTACGAGCAGTACTTC. This gives the protein CASSHDFYEQYF.

This clonotype was detected only a few times. V and J are TRBV18 and TRBJ1-1; TRBD1 might be the D (5 bases). Germline lookup yields CDR1 KGHSH and CDR2 LQKENI. The CDR3 covers 12 residues. The V end lost 3 bases, the J end lost 8 bases, and 10 bases lay between the germline ends. CDR3 sequence: CASSPGQAEAFF. The CDR3, as DNA: TGTGCCAGCTCACCCGGACAAGCCGAAGCTTTCTTT.

In its sample, this clonotype was seen a few times. The chain couples TRBV7-6 to TRBJ1-3; D unclear. Between the trimmed V and J ends, which lost 1 base and 0 bases, there was a span of 10 bases. Germline CDR1 and CDR2: SGHVS and FNYEAQ. The CDR3 loop spans 16 amino acids. CDR3 in amino acids: CASSLVGGHSGNTIYF. The CDR3 DNA sequence: TGTGCCAGCAGCTTAGTAGGAGGGCACTCTGGAAACACCATATATTTT.

J is TRBJ2-6 and V is TRBV15; no clear D. The V gene lost 5 bases and the J gene lost 4 bases, with 21 bases spanning the gap. The CDR3 is 18 residues long. CDR1 is LNHNV and CDR2 is YYDKDF in the germline V gene (reference sequence). In DNA, the CDR3 is TGTGCCACCAGCTCCCAAGGGTGGCAAACGGAAGGGGCCAACGTCCTGACTTTC. This encodes CATSSQGWQTEGANVLTF.

The V and J genes are TRBV5-1 and TRBJ2-5; no clear D gene. CDR1 SGHRS and CDR2 YFSETQ come from the germline V gene. CDR3 length equals 15 residues. With 4 bases removed from V and 5 bases from J, the gap between germline ends came to 18 bases. CDR3 coding DNA: TGCGCCAGCAGCCAAACCCTGGACCCTGGGGAGACCCAGTACTTC. Protein: CASSQTLDPGETQYF.

The chain uses TRBV5-6 and TRBJ2-1; a weak D match, TRBD2 (6 bases). Trimming stripped 0 bases from V and 15 bases from J, with 16 bases between. The CDR3 covers 13 residues. Germline CDR1 reads SGHDT; CDR2 reads YYEEEE. The CDR3 DNA reads TGTGCCAGCAGCTTGGGACTAGGAAGAGCGGGGTTCTTC. Translation gives CASSLGLGRAGFF.

CDR3 loop: CASSFLAGGGEQFF. The CDR3 DNA follows: TGTGCCAGCAGTTTTTTAGCGGGAGGGGGTGAGCAGTTCTTC. This chain uses TRBV28 with TRBJ2-1, with TRBD2 identical over 11 bases. The V gene's germline CDR1 is MDHEN and CDR2 SYDVKM. The CDR3 runs 14 residues. V shed 3 bases and J 9 bases; nucleotides not matched to a gene: 4.

This sequence joins TRBV5-1 and TRBJ2-5; no definite D call. Trimming pared 4 bases from V and 5 bases from J, leaving 15 bases between. CDR3 length: 14 residues. Germline CDR1 and CDR2: SGHRS and YFSETQ. CDR3 amino acids: CASSPPLVAETQYF. DNA for the CDR3: TGCGCCAGCAGCCCGCCTTTAGTGGCCGAGACCCAGTACTTC. The whole variable domain, filled in from reference TRBV5-1 and TRBJ2-5, reads KAGVTQTPRYLIKTRGQQVTLSCSPISGHRSVSWYQQTPGQGLQFLFEYFSETQRNKGNFPGRFSGRQFSNSRSEMNVSTLELGDSALYLCASSPPLVAETQYFGPGTRLLVL.

The chain has TRBV10-3 and TRBJ2-5, with 7 nucleotides matching TRBD1. From germline, CDR1 is ENHRY and CDR2 SYGVKD. The CDR3 consists of 14 residues. The trim removed 4 bases at V and 4 bases at J, leaving 6 bases unmatched. The CDR3 region is CAISAATGSETQYF. The CDR3 bases are TGTGCCATCAGTGCCGCGACAGGGTCAGAGACCCAGTACTTC.

This clonotype was seen ten or more times. The chain recombines TRBV5-6 with TRBJ2-4, with D possibly called TRBD1 or TRBD2 (5 bases each). Germline loops: CDR1 SGHDT, CDR2 YYEEEE. The V and J ends lost 4 bases and 5 bases respectively, with 13 bases between them. The CDR3 runs to 14 residues. The CDR3 protein is CASSTGTPQNIQYF. The CDR3 DNA reads as TGTGCCAGCAGCACCGGGACCCCGCAAAACATTCAGTACTTC.

This clonotype appeared a few times. V usage is TRBV12-3 or TRBV12-4 and J usage is TRBJ2-2, with TRBD2 matching 12 bases. V shed 9 bases, J shed 4 bases, and the junction held 3 bases outside the gene matches. The CDR3 is 14 residues long. The CDR3 region has the DNA TGTGCCAGTGAACTAGCGGGGGGCACCGGGGAGCTGTTTTTT. Encoded protein: CASELAGGTGELFF.

This clonotype was counted a few times. This chain joins TRBV4-2 and TRBJ2-1; the match to TRBD2 covers 10 bases. CDR1 LGHNA and CDR2 YNFKEQ come from the germline V gene. V gave up 3 bases and J gave up 5 bases; unmatched junction bases: 7. The length of the CDR3 is 16 residues. The CDR3 DNA sequence: TGTGCCAGCAGCCACCCGGAGCGGGGGGGTCACAATGAGCAGTTCTTC. Protein product: CASSHPERGGHNEQFF.

The chain uses TRBV27 and TRBJ2-1, with D perhaps matching TRBD1 (6 bases). Looked up from germline, CDR1 is MNHEY and CDR2 is SMNVEV (reference sequence). The V end lost 2 bases, the J end lost 5 bases, and 10 bases lay between the germline ends. The CDR3 has 14 residues. The CDR3 DNA is TGTGCCAGCAGTTTAGTTTACAGGGACAATGAGCAGTTCTTC. Translating it yields CASSLVYRDNEQFF.

The table lists this clonotype with a few counts. The rearrangement joins TRBV29-1 to TRBJ1-4, with 8 bases matching TRBD1. J lost 4 bases, V lost 4 bases, and 8 bases had no gene match. CDR1 is SQVTM, CDR2 ANQGSEA, per germline. The CDR3 is 15 amino acids. This chain's CDR3 is CSVGGTGPLNEKLFF. CDR3 coding DNA: TGCAGCGTTGGTGGGACAGGTCCCCTTAATGAAAAACTGTTTTTT.

At least ten counts were recorded for this clonotype. J is TRBJ1-1 and V is TRBV7-9; the D gene is possibly TRBD1 (5 bases). The germline gives CDR1 SEHNR, CDR2 FQNEAQ (reference sequence). Trimming removed 5 bases from V and 4 bases from J, with 23 bases in between. The CDR3 has 17 amino acids. Written as DNA, the CDR3 is TGTGCCAGCAGCCGAATCCGGGGGGGGAGGGTAGTCACTGAAGCTTTCTTT. Translation gives CASSRIRGGRVVTEAFF.

This clonotype was picked up a small number of times. The chain combines TRBV27 with TRBJ2-3; 8 bases align to TRBD2. The trim removed 3 bases at V and 6 bases at J, leaving 8 bases unmatched. CDR1 and CDR2 (germline): MNHEY, SMNVEV (reference sequence). The CDR3 totals 15 residues. The CDR3 DNA sequence: TGTGCCAGCAGTTTCCTTAGCGGGGTTGGTGATACGCAGTATTTT. Translation: CASSFLSGVGDTQYF.